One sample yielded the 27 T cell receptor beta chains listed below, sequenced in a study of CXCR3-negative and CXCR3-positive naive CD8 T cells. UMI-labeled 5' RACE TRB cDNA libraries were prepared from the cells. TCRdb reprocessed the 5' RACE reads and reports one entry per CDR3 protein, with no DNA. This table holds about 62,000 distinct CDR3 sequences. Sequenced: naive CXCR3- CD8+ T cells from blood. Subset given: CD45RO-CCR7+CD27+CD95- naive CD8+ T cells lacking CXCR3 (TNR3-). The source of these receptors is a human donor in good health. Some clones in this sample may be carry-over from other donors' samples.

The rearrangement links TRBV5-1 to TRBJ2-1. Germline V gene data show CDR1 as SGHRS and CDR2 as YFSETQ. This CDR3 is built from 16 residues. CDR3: CASSLVAGSSYNEQFF.

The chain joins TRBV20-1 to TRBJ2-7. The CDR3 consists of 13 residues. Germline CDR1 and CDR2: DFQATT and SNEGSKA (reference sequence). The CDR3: CSARDIGVYEQYF.

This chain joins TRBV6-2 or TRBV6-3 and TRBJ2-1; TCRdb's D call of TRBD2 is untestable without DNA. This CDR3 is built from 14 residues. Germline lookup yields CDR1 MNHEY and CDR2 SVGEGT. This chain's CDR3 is CASSPPSSYNEQFF.

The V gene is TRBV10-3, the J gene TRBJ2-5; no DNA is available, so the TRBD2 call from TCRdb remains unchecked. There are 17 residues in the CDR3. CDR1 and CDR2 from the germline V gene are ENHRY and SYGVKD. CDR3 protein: CAIGDWFERPGQETQYF.

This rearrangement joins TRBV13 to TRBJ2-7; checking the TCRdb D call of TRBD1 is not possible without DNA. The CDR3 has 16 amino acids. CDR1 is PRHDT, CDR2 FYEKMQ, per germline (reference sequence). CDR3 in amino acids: CASSQGPGQGGDEQYF. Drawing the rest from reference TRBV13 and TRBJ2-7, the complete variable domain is AAGVIQSPRHLIKEKRETATLKCYPIPRHDTVYWYQQGPGQDPQFLISFYEKMQSDKGSIPDRFSAQQFSDYHSELNMSSLELGDSALYFCASSQGPGQGGDEQYFGPGTRLTVT.

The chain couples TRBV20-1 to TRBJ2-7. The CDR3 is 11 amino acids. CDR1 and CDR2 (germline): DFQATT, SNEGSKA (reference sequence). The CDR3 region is CSARLDYEQYF.

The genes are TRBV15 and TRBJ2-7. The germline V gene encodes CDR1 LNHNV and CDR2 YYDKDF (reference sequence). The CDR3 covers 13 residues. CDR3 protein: CATSRDGSYEQYF. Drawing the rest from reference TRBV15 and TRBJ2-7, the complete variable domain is DAMVIQNPRYQVTQFGKPVTLSCSQTLNHNVMYWYQQKSSQAPKLLFHYYDKDFNNEADTPDNFQSRRPNTSFCFLDIRSPGLGDTAMYLCATSRDGSYEQYFGPGTRLTVT.

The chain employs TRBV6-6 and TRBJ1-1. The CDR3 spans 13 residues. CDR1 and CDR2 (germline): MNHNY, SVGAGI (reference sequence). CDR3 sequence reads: CASSRLIYTEAFF.

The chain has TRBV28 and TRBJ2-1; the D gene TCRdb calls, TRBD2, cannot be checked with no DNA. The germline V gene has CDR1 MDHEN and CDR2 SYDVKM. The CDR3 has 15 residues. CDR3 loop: CASSFIGGAGNEQFF.

CDR3 residues: CATSRDEIVLETQYF. V gene TRBV15 combines with J gene TRBJ2-5. CDR3 size: 15 residues. The germline gives CDR1 LNHNV, CDR2 YYDKDF (reference sequence).

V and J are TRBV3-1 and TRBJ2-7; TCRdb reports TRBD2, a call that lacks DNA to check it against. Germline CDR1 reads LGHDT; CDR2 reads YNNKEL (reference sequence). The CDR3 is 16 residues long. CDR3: CASSQDHLGLSYEQYF.

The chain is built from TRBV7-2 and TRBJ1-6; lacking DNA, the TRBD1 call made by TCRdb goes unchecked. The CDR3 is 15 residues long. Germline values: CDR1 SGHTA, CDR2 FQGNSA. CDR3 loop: CASSPRQGEGSPLHF.

CDR3 residues: CASSLGGDNQPQHF. The chain has TRBV7-3 and TRBJ1-5. CDR1 SGHTA and CDR2 FQGTGA come from the germline V gene. The CDR3 length is 14 residues.

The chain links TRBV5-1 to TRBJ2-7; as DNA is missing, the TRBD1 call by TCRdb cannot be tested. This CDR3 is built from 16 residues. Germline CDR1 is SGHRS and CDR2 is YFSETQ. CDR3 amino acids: CASSIPSDTDHYDQYF.

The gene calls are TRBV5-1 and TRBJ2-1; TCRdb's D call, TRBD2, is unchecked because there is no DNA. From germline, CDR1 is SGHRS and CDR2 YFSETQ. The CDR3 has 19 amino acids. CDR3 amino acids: CASSLFWSERGRSYNEQFF.

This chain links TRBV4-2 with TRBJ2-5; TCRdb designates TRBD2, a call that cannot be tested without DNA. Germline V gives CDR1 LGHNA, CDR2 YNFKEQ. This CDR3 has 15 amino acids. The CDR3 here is CASSQERASGETQYF.

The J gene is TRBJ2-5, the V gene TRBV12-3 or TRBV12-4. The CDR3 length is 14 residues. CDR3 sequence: CASSFPDSQETQYF.

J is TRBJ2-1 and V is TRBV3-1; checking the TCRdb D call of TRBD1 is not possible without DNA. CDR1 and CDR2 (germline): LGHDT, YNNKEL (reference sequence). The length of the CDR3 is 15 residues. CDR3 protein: CASSQVEGWDNEQFF.

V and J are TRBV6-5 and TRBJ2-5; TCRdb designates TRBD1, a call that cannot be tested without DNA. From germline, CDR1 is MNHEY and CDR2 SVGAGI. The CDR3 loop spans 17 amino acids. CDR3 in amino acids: CAISEVAGGAYQETQYF.

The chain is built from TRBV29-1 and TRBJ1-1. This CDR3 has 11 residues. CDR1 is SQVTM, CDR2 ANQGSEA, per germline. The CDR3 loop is CSVPVGTEAFF.

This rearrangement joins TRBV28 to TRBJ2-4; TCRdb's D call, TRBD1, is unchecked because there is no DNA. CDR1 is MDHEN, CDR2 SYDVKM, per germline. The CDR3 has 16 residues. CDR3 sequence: CASSQPWSRGHNIQYF.

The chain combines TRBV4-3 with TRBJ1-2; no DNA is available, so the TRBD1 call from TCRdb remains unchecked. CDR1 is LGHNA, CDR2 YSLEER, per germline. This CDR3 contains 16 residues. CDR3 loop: CASSQDRGGQGLGYTF.

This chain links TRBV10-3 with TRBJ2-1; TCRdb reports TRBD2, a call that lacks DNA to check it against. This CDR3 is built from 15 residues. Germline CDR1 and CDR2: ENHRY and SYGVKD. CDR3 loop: CAISVRGTSYNEQFF.

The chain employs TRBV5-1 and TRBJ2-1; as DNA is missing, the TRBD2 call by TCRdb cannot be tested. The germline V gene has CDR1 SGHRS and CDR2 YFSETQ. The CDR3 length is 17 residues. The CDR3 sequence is CASSLALGTQTYNEQFF.

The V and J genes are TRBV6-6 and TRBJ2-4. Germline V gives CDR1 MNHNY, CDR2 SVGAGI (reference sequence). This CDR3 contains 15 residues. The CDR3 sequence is CASSPLESGKNIQYF.

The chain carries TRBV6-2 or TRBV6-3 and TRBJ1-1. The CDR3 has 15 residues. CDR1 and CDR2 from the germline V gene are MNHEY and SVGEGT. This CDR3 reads CASKESRGMNTEAFF.

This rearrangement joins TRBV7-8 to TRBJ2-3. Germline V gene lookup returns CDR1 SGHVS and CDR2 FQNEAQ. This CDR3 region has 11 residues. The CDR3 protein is CASSVTDTQYF.